This entry lists 9 T cell receptor beta chains sequenced from one sample in a study of regulatory T cells in long-lasting Graves disease. CDR3-region Arm-PCR and iRepertoire HTBI primers produced the TCR beta libraries. TCRdb redid the calling of the multiplex PCR reads with MiXCR, one entry per CDR3 protein. The sample has 350,000 to 450,000 distinct CDR3 sequences; under 25% are singletons. Regarding time point: persistent/refractory GD, antithyroid drugs over 5 years with positive TRAb. From PBMCs, RNA was extracted and then used to make the TCR library. The input for sequencing was peripheral blood mononuclear cells (PBMCs), taken when the disease was refractory, from a patient treated with antithyroid drugs. The receptors shown here come from a female donor with Graves disease.

The sample holds many counts of this clonotype. This chain uses TRBV7-2 with TRBJ1-1; no definite D call. V dropped 2 bases and J dropped 2 bases, with 9 bases sitting between them. The CDR3 is 14 amino acids. Germline-derived CDR1 and CDR2 are SGHTA and FQGNSA. The CDR3 here is CASSLFSDNTEAFF. The CDR3 DNA follows: TGTGCCAGCAGCTTATTTTCCGATAACACTGAAGCTTTCTTT. Based on the CDR3 plus reference TRBV7-2 and TRBJ1-1, the full variable domain is GAGVSQSPSNKVTEKGKDVELRCDPISGHTALYWYRQSLGQGLEFLIYFQGNSAPDKSGLPSDRFSAERTGGSVSTLTIQRTQQEDSAVYLCASSLFSDNTEAFFGQGTRLTVV.

This clonotype was counted at least ten times. V gene TRBV2 combines with J gene TRBJ2-2; D is ambiguous. In germline, CDR1 is SNHLY, CDR2 FYNNEI. The CDR3 covers 12 residues. The V and J ends lost 5 bases and 7 bases respectively, with 8 bases between them. This chain's CDR3 is CASSRGYGELFF. In DNA form, the CDR3 reads TGTGCCAGCAGTCGTGGCTACGGGGAGCTGTTTTTT.

V gene TRBV19 combines with J gene TRBJ1-5; no firm D call. The V and J ends lost 3 bases and 2 bases respectively, with 5 bases between them. Germline V gene sequence: CDR1 LNHDA, CDR2 SQIVND (reference sequence). CDR3 length: 13 residues. CDR3 coding DNA: TGTGCCAGTAGTATTTCTCGCAATCAGCCCCAGCATTTT. Translated, it gives CASSISRNQPQHF.

The gene calls are TRBV7-2 and TRBJ1-6; D gene unclear. CDR1 and CDR2 (germline): SGHTA, FQGNSA. The CDR3 has 14 residues. Trimming removed 1 base at V and 9 bases at J, with 10 bases between. This CDR3 reads CASSLVEGFSPLHF. The CDR3 bases are TGTGCCAGCAGCTTAGTTGAGGGTTTTTCACCCCTCCACTTT.

This clonotype came up many times. The chain uses TRBV11-2 and TRBJ2-2; 7 positions match TRBD1. Germline-derived CDR1 and CDR2 are SGHAT and FQNNGV. Trimming cost V 5 bases and J 6 bases; bases outside gene matches: 6. The CDR3 covers 14 residues. This chain's CDR3 is CASSKTGVAGELFF. The CDR3 DNA sequence: TGTGCCAGCAGCAAAACAGGGGTAGCCGGGGAGCTGTTTTTT.

This clonotype turned up a few times. This sequence joins TRBV19 and TRBJ1-1, with D maybe TRBD1 (5 bases). Germline V lookup: CDR1 LNHDA, CDR2 SQIVND (reference sequence). CDR3 length: 12 amino acids. V dropped 7 bases and J dropped 1 base, with 7 bases sitting between them. The CDR3 DNA is TGTGCCAGTAAAACAGGGAACACTGAAGCTTTCTTT. Translated, it gives CASKTGNTEAFF.

V and J are TRBV14 and TRBJ2-7, with unresolved D. The germline V gene encodes CDR1 SGHDN and CDR2 FVKESK. The V end lost 2 bases, the J end lost 9 bases, and 14 bases lay between the germline ends. The CDR3 extends over 13 amino acids. The CDR3 bases are TGTGCCAGCAGCCAACCACAGCCTACGACGCAGTACTTC. Amino acid sequence: CASSQPQPTTQYF.

The CDR3 reads CARQVIGERGEQFF. The DNA of the CDR3 is TGTGCCAGGCAGGTAATTGGTGAGCGGGGCGAGCAGTTCTTC. The chain carries TRBV6-1 and TRBJ2-1, with TRBD2 matching over 7 bases. The CDR3 contains 14 residues. The V segment lost 9 bases and the J segment 10 bases; nucleotides outside the gene matches: 15. Germline CDR1 is MNHNS and CDR2 is SASEGT.

This clonotype was detected only a few times. The rearrangement uses TRBV3-1 and TRBJ1-3, with D maybe TRBD1 (5 bases). The CDR3 sequence is 14 residues long. Looked up from germline, CDR1 is LGHDT and CDR2 is YNNKEL (reference sequence). Trimming took 4 bases from V and 7 from J, leaving 14 bases between them. DNA of the CDR3: TGTGCCAGCAGCCCCGGGACCAAAGGGAACACCATATATTTT. Translated: CASSPGTKGNTIYF.